These 5 T cell receptor beta chains came from one sample sequenced in a study of T cells in localized non-small cell lung cancer (dated by TCRdb to the early 2020s). The library was made by the immunoSEQ multiplex PCR assay. TCRdb stores this immuneACCESS table with in-frame sequences only. Part of the clones is absent; in the studies checked, under half of the shortfall reflects unresolved V genes, and no reason is known for the rest. The sample table holds tens of thousands of clones, of which approximately 84% were seen once. The leading ten clones occupy around 1.3% of the sample. The source material was peripheral blood, sampled before any cancer treatment. Receptor source: a female donor over 55 with stage I lung adenocarcinoma.

In its sample, this clone was seen a few times. The CDR3 region is CASSGLAGGQLNEQFF. The CDR3 DNA sequence: TGTGCCAGCAGTGGACTAGCGGGGGGGCAGTTGAATGAGCAGTTCTTC. The chain employs TRBV2 and TRBJ2-1; TRBD2 agrees at 14 bases. The length of the CDR3 is 16 residues. V dropped 4 bases and J dropped 7; count of bases not matched to a gene: 6. Germline loops: CDR1 SNHLY, CDR2 FYNNEI.

This clone is medium-sized within its sample. The chain recombines TRBV2 with TRBJ2-3, with 7 bases lining up with TRBD1. J gave up 0 bases and V 6 bases, and 18 bases lay outside the gene matches. The CDR3 runs to 19 residues. Per the germline V gene, CDR1 is SNHLY and CDR2 is FYNNEI. The chain's CDR3 is CASSSLQGVVDESTDTQYF. The CDR3 nucleotides read TGTGCCAGCAGCTCCCTCCAGGGGGTAGTCGACGAGAGCACAGATACGCAGTATTTT.

J is TRBJ2-1 and V is TRBV5-1; 14 positions agree with TRBD2. The CDR3 runs to 19 residues. V lost 4 bases to trimming and J lost 0 bases; unmatched junction nucleotides: 9. Germline lookup yields CDR1 SGHRS and CDR2 YFSETQ. DNA of the CDR3: TGCGCCAGCAGCGTTGTGGGGGGGACTAGCGGGAGCTCCTACAATGAGCAGTTCTTC. It is translated as CASSVVGGTSGSSYNEQFF.

The chain uses TRBV19 and TRBJ2-1; 10 bases fit TRBD1. V lost 7 bases, J lost 5 bases, and 8 bases stayed unmatched. Per the germline V gene, CDR1 is LNHDA and CDR2 is SQIVND (reference sequence). The CDR3 spans 15 residues. The CDR3 spells CASTSPGQGNNEQFF. CDR3 DNA sequence: TGTGCCAGTACCTCGCCGGGACAGGGGAACAATGAGCAGTTCTTC.

The CDR3 region is CASRSGQINYGYTF. CDR3 coding DNA: TGTGCCAGTCGATCGGGACAGATCAACTATGGCTACACCTTC. V usage is TRBV19 and J usage is TRBJ1-2, with 7 positions matching TRBD1. Trimming removed 8 bases from V and 2 bases from J; junction bases left unmatched: 8. The CDR3 covers 14 residues. CDR1 LNHDA and CDR2 SQIVND come from the germline V gene (reference sequence).